The clone carrying this T cell receptor (beta chain) was counted between two and nine times. The antigen is unknown. This record belongs to a study of beta chain features in type 1 diabetes. Whole-study findings and limits: TCRB CDR3 length was moderately but significantly reduced in all four CD4+ subsets of Type 1 diabetes patients.

The CDR3 is 14 amino acids. The germline gives CDR1 SGHTA, CDR2 FQGNSA. Trimming took 2 bases from V and 4 from J, leaving 9 bases between them. Expressed TCRB transcripts were sequenced after all isolated RNA was converted to cDNA. Only in-frame clones appear in the TCRdb table, and some are missing; sequencing was by immunoSEQ multiplex PCR. The sample consists of hundreds of thousands of clones, 11% to 15% of them appearing once. Sequencing was carried out using naive CD4+ T cells from blood. This sequence originates from a man between 18 and 29 years old with type 1 diabetes. This chain connects TRBV7-2 to TRBJ1-5; no definite D call. The chain's CDR3 is CASSLSHGNQPQHF. The CDR3 region has the DNA TGTGCCAGCAGCTTATCTCACGGGAATCAGCCCCAGCATTTT.